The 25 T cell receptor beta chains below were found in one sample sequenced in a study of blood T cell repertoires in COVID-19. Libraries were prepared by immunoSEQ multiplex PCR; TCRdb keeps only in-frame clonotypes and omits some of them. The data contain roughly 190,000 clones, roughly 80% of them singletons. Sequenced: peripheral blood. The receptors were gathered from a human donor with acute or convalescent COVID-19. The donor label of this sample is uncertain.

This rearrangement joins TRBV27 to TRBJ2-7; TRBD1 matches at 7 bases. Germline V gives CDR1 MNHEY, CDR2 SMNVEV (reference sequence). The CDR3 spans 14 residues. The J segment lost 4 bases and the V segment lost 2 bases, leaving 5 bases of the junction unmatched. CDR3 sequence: CASSLVGGAYEQYF. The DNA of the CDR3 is TGTGCCAGCAGTTTAGTAGGGGGCGCGTACGAGCAGTACTTC.

CDR3: CASSVASGIFWAAYNEQFF. For the CDR3, the DNA is TGTGCCAGCAGCGTAGCTAGCGGGATCTTTTGGGCAGCGTACAATGAGCAGTTCTTC. The J gene is TRBJ2-1, the V gene TRBV9; 9 nucleotides match TRBD2. After removal of 0 bases from V and 4 bases from J, the junction contained 14 bases not matched to a gene. The CDR3 covers 19 residues. Looked up from germline, CDR1 is SGDLS and CDR2 is YYNGEE.

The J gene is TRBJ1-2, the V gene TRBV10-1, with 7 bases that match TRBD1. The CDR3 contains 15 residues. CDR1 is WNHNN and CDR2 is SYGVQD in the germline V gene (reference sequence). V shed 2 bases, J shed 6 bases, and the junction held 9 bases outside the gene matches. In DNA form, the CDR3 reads TGCGCCAGCAGTGAGAACCCCGGGACAGTGAATGGCTACACCTTC. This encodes CASSENPGTVNGYTF.

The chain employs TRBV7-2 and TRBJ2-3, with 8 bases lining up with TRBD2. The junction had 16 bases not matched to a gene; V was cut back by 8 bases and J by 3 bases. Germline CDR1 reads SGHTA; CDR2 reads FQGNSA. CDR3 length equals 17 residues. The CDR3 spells CASGPVASGSGTDTQYF. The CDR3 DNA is TGTGCCAGCGGCCCAGTCGCTAGCGGGTCAGGAACAGATACGCAGTATTTT.

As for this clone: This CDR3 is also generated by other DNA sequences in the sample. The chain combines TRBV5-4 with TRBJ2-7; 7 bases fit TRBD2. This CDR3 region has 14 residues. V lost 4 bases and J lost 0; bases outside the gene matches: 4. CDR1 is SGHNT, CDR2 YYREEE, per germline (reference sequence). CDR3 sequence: CASSSGTVSYEQYF. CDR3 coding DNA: TGTGCCAGCAGCAGCGGGACGGTCTCCTACGAGCAGTACTTC.

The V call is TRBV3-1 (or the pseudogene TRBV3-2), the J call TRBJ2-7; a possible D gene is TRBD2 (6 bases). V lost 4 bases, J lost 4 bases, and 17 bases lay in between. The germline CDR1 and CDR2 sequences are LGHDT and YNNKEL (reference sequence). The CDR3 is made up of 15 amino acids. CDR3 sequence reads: CASSPSGGKEYEQYF. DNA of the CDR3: TGTGCCAGCAGCCCCTCGGGCGGGAAGGAATACGAGCAGTACTTC.

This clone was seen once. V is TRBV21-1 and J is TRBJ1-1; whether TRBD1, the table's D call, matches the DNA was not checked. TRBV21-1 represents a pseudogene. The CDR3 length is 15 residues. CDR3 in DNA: TGTGCCAGCAGCTTCTTAGGGACAGGGAACACTGAAGCTTTCTTT. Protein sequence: CASSFLGTGNTEAFF.

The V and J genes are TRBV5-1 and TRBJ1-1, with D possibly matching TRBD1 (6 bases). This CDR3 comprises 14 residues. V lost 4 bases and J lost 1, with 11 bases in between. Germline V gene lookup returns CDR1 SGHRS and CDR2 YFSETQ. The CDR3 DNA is TGCGCCAGCAGCGTCTCCAGGGGGAACACTGAAGCTTTCTTT. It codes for CASSVSRGNTEAFF.

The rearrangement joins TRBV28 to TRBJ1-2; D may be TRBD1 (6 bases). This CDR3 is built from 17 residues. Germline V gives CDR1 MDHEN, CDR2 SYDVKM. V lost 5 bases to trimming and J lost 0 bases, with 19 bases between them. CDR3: CASSPRKRDKANYGYTF. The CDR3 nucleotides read TGTGCCAGCAGTCCACGGAAGAGGGACAAAGCTAACTATGGCTACACCTTC.

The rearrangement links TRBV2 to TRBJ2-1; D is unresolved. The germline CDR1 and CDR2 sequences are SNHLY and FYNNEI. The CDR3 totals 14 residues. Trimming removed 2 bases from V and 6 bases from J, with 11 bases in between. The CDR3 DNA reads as TGTGCCAGCAGTGAATGGGTGAGCGCCAATGAGCAGTTCTTC. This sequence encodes CASSEWVSANEQFF.

In DNA, the CDR3 is TGTGCCAGCGAGGCCTCGACAGCTCAGAATTCACCCCTCCACTTT. Translated, it gives CASEASTAQNSPLHF. The chain recombines TRBV7-9 with TRBJ1-6; perhaps TRBD1 as D (5 bases). V was shortened by 8 bases and J by 7 bases, with 18 bases between the two germline ends. Germline V gene data show CDR1 as SEHNR and CDR2 as FQNEAQ (reference sequence). The CDR3 consists of 15 residues.

The CDR3 DNA reads TGTGCCAGCAGCCCTCCGAGGGTAGCCGGGGAGCTGTTTTTT. Translated: CASSPPRVAGELFF. The chain recombines TRBV7-6 with TRBJ2-2, with D possibly TRBD2 on 5 matching bases. This CDR3 is 14 amino acids long. Trimming stripped 5 bases from V and 6 bases from J, with 13 bases between. CDR1 and CDR2 (germline): SGHVS, FNYEAQ.

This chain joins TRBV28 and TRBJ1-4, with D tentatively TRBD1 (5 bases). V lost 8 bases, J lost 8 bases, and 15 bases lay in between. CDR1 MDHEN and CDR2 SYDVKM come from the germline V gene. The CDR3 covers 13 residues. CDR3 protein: CASSQGQSEKLFF. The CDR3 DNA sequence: TGTGCCAGCTCCCAGGGTCAGAGCGAAAAACTGTTTTTT.

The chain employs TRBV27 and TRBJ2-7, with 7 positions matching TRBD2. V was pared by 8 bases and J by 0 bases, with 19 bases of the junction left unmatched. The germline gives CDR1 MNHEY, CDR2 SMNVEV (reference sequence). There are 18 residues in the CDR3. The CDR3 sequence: CASPRWRGKRGPSYEQYF. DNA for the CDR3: TGTGCCAGCCCCCGGTGGCGGGGGAAACGTGGGCCCTCCTACGAGCAGTACTTC.

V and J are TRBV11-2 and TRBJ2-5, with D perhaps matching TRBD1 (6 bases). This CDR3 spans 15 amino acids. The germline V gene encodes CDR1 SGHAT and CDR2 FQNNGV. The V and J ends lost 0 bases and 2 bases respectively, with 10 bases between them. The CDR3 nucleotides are TGTGCCAGCAGCTTAGAGGTCGACAGGCAAGAGACCCAGTACTTC. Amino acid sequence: CASSLEVDRQETQYF.

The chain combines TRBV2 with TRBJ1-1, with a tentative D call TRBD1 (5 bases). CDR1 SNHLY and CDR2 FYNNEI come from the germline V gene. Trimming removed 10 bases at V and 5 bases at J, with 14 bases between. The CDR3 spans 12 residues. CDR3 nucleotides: TGTGCCACTGGAGGGGATAGTACTGAAGCTTTCTTT. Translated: CATGGDSTEAFF.

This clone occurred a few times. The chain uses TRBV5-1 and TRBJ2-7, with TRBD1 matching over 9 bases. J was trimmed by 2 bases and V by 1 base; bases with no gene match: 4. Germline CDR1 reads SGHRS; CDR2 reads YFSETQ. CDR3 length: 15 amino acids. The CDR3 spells CASSLLTGGPYEQYF. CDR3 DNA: TGCGCCAGCAGCTTGCTAACAGGGGGCCCCTACGAGCAGTACTTC. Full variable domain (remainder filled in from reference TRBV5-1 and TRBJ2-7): KAGVTQTPRYLIKTRGQQVTLSCSPISGHRSVSWYQQTPGQGLQFLFEYFSETQRNKGNFPGRFSGRQFSNSRSEMNVSTLELGDSALYLCASSLLTGGPYEQYFGPGTRLTVT.

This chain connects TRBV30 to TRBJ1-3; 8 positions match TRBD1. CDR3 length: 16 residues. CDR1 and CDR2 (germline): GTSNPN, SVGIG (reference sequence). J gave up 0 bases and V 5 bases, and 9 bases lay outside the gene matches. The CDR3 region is CAWDRGFALSGNTIYF. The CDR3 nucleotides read TGTGCCTGGGACAGGGGCTTCGCCCTCTCTGGAAACACCATATATTTT. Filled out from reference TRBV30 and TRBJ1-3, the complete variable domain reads SQTIHQWPATLVQPVGSPLSLECTVEGTSNPNLYWYRQAAGRGLQLLFYSVGIGQISSEVPQNLSASRPQDRQFILSSKKLLLSDSGFYLCAWDRGFALSGNTIYFGEGSWLTVV.

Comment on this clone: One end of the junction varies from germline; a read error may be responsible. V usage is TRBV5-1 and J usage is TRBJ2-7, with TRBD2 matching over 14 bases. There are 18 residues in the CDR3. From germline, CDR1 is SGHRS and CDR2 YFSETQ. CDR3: CANSLGLAGVSASYEQYF. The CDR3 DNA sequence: TGCGCCAACAGCTTGGGACTAGCGGGAGTGAGTGCCTCCTACGAGCAGTACTTC.

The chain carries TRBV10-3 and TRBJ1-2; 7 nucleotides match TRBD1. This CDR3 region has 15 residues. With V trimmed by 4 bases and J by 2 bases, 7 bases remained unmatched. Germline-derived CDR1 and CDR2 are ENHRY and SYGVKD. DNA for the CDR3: TGTGCCATCAGTGTGGATCCGGGACAGAACTATGGCTACACCTTC. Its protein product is CAISVDPGQNYGYTF.

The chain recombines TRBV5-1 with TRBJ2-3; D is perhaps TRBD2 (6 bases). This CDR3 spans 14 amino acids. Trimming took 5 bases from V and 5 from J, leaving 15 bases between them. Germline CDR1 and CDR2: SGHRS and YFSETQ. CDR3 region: CASSATGVEDTQYF. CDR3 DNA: TGCGCCAGCAGTGCTACGGGGGTTGAAGATACGCAGTATTTT.

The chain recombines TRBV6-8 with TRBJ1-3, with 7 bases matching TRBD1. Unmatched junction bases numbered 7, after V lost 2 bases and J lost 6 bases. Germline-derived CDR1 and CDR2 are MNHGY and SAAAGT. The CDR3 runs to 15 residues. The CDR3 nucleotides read TGTGCCAGCAGTTACCCACAGGGGTCCGAAAACACCATATATTTT. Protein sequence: CASSYPQGSENTIYF.

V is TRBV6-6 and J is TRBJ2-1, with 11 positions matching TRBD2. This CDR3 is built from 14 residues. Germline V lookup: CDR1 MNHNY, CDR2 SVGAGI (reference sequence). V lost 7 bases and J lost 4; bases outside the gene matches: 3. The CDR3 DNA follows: TGTGCCAGCACCCGACTAGCGGGGTACAATGAGCAGTTCTTC. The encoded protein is CASTRLAGYNEQFF.

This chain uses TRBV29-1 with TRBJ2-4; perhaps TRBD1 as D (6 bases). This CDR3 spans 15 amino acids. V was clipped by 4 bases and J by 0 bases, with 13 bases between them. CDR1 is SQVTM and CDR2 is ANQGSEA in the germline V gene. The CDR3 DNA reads TGCAGCGTTGTCCGGGACATACCAGCCAAAAACATTCAGTACTTC. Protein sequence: CSVVRDIPAKNIQYF.

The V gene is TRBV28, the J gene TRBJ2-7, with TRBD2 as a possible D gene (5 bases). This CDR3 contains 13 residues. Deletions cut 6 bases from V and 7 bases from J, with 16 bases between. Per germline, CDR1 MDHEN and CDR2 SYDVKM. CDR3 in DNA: TGTGCCAGCAGGGTGCAGAATCCGGGGGAGCAGTACTTC. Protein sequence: CASRVQNPGEQYF.